This record covers a single T cell receptor beta chain. This record belongs to a study of shared clonotypes between healthy human individuals. CDR3 length equals 12 residues. The V segment lost 11 bases and the J segment 3 bases; nucleotides outside the gene matches: 4. The germline gives CDR1 MNHNS, CDR2 SASEGT. Repertoires were generated with immunoSEQ multiplex PCR, while TCRdb's copy carries only in-frame clones and drops some. The sample includes around 340,000 clones, around 79% of them seen just once. Sequenced input: memory CD4+ T cells sorted from blood. Subset reported: CD45RA-negative fraction. The chain joins TRBV6-1 to TRBJ1-5; 7 positions match TRBD1. The clonotype comes from a young man in good health. This chain's CDR3 is CAAGTANQPQHF. For the CDR3, the DNA is TGTGCCGCAGGGACAGCCAATCAGCCCCAGCATTTT.